This TCR beta chain was sequenced in a study of a mutant IDH1 vaccine in newly diagnosed glioma. On the study more broadly: Eight vaccinations went to patients in weeks 1, 3, 5, 7, 11, 15, 19, 23. Prior therapy was radiotherapy, temozolomide, or both; most received both. Patients began vaccination 4-6 weeks after radiotherapy alone, or with temozolomide cycles.

This clone was seen a few times. Its antigen remains unidentified. Here immunoSEQ multiplex PCR was the method, and the copy in TCRdb shows in-frame clones only, minus some. In the table there are 60,000 to 85,000 clones, around 83% of which are singletons. Time point defined: week 23, last vaccination. Each vaccine dose was 300 ug of mutant IDH1 20-mer peptide, with topical imiquimod. This CDR3 comprises 15 residues. V lost 1 base, J lost 5 bases, and 15 bases lay in between. Germline loops: CDR1 SGHTA, CDR2 FQGTGA. The TCR sequence derives from a woman in her 50s with glioma. The sample consisted of PBMCs, taken from a glioma patient whose treatment included an IDH1 peptide vaccine. This chain joins TRBV7-3 and TRBJ2-7; possible D gene TRBD1, 6 bases. DNA of the CDR3: TGTGCCAGCAGCTTAATTCAGGGGAAGATTAACGAGCAGTACTTC. It translates to CASSLIQGKINEQYF. Filled out from reference TRBV7-3 and TRBJ2-7, the complete variable domain reads GAGVSQTPSNKVTEKGKYVELRCDPISGHTALYWYRQSLGQGPEFLIYFQGTGAADDSGLPNDRFFAVRPEGSVSTLKIQRTERGDSAVYLCASSLIQGKINEQYFGPGTRLTVT.